This T cell receptor beta chain was sequenced for a study of cytomegalovirus exposure and HLA in healthy donors. This CDR3 is built from 15 residues. In germline, CDR1 is SGHRS, CDR2 YFSETQ. The J segment lost 8 bases and the V segment lost 3 bases, leaving 9 bases of the junction unmatched. Study-level points and caveats: Per a later analysis, HLA-associated TCR beta chains showed more clonal expansion than other, equally common TCR beta chains.

Primers for the PCR totalled 60 Vbeta and 13 Jbeta. Repertoires were generated with immunoSEQ multiplex PCR, while TCRdb's copy carries only in-frame clones and drops some. This sample has about 300,000 clones, with 86% found just once. The table lists this clone with a few counts. No antigen is known for it. The clonotype comes from a man aged 40-50 years in good health and CMV-seropositive. The chain employs TRBV5-1 and TRBJ2-1; 9 bases align to TRBD1. The source material was PBMCs. CDR3 amino acids: CASSSPGQGFHEQFF. As DNA, the CDR3 is TGCGCCAGCAGCTCCCCCGGACAGGGGTTCCATGAGCAGTTCTTC. Full variable domain (outside the CDR3, taken from reference TRBV5-1 and TRBJ2-1): KAGVTQTPRYLIKTRGQQVTLSCSPISGHRSVSWYQQTPGQGLQFLFEYFSETQRNKGNFPGRFSGRQFSNSRSEMNVSTLELGDSALYLCASSSPGQGFHEQFFGPGTRLTVL.